This T cell receptor (beta chain) was sequenced in a study of shared clonotypes between healthy human individuals. Study as a whole: The donor group consisted of two women and three men, aged 18 to 49. Whole-study findings and limits: Richness estimates generally favored naive over memory subsets.

The germline V gene has CDR1 SGHTA and CDR2 FQGNSA. Trimming cost V 5 bases and J 2 bases; bases outside gene matches: 13. The CDR3 sequence is 18 residues long. Replicate PCRs from sorted subsets contained around 200 ng DNA, which is 31,000 or so T cell genomes. The table came from immunoSEQ multiplex PCR; TCRdb's copy has only in-frame clones and leaves some out. The sample holds roughly 2,300,000 clones, less than 95% seen once. With respect to this clone: Its antigen is as yet unknown.

The genes are TRBV7-2 and TRBJ2-1; 9 bases line up with TRBD1. The sequence derives from a man aged 18 to 29 in good health. Some clones in this sample may be carry-over from other donors' samples. Sequencing was carried out using naive CD4+ T cells from PBMCs. As to subset: CD45RA+ positively selected. The CDR3 loop reads CASSQQISTGGAYNEQFF. The CDR3 nucleotides read TGTGCCAGCAGCCAACAAATCTCGACAGGGGGGGCCTACAATGAGCAGTTCTTC.